This paragraph covers one TCR beta chain sequence. Germline-derived CDR1 and CDR2 are SGHTA and FQGNSA. The CDR3 is 17 amino acids. The data stem from a study of T cells expressing NK-cell markers. TCRdb derives one entry per CDR3 protein from the 5' RACE reads, leaving out DNA. Seen in this sample are hundreds of thousands of distinct CDR3 sequences; the ten most common clones hold roughly 5.2%. This chain joins TRBV7-2 and TRBJ2-5; TCRdb designates TRBD2, a call that cannot be tested without DNA. The clonotype originates from a man between 18 and 69 years old in good health. Material: blood T cells: a sorted CD56 or NKG2C T cell subset, CD4+ or CD8+ T cells, or bulk PBMC T cells (not recorded which). This chain's CDR3 is CASSPRGLAGGVETQYF.